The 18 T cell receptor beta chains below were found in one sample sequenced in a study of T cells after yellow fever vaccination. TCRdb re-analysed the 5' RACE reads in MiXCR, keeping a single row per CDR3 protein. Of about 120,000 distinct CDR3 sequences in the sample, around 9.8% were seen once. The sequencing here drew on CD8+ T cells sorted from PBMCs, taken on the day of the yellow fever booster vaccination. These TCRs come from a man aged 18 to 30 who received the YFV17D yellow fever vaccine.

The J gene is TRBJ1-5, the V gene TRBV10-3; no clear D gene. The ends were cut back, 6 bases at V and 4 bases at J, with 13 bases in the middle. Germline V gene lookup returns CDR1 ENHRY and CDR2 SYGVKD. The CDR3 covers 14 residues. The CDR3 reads CAISRGGKNQPQHF. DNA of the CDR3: TGTGCCATCAGCCGCGGAGGGAAGAATCAGCCCCAGCATTTT.

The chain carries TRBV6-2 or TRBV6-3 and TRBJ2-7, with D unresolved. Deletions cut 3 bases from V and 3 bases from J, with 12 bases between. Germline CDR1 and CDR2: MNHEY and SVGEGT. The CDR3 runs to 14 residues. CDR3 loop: CASSYWRDRYEQYF. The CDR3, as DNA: TGTGCCAGCAGTTATTGGCGTGATCGCTACGAGCAGTACTTC.

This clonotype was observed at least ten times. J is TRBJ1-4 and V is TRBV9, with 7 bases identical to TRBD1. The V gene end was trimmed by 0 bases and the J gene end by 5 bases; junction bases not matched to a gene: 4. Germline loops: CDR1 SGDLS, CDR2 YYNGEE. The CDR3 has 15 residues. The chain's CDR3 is CASSVDGTVNEKLFF. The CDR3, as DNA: TGTGCCAGCAGCGTAGATGGGACAGTCAATGAAAAACTGTTTTTT.

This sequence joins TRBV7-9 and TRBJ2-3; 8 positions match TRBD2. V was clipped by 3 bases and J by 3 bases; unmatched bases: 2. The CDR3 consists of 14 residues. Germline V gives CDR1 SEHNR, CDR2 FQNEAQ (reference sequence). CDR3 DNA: TGTGCCAGCAGCTTCGGGGGGGTGACAGATACGCAGTATTTT. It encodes CASSFGGVTDTQYF.

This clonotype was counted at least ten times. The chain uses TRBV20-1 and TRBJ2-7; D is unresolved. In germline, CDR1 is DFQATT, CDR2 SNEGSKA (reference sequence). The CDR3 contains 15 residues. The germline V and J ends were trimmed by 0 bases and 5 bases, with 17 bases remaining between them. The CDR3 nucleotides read TGCAGTGCTAGAGAGGAGCTAACGCTTTGGGACGAGCAGTACTTC. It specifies CSAREELTLWDEQYF.

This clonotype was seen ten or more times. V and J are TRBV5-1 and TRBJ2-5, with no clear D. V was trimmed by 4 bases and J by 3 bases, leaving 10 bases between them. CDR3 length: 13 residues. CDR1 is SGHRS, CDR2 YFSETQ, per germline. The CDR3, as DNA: TGCGCCAGCAGCCGGACGGTTGAAGAGACCCAGTACTTC. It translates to CASSRTVEETQYF.

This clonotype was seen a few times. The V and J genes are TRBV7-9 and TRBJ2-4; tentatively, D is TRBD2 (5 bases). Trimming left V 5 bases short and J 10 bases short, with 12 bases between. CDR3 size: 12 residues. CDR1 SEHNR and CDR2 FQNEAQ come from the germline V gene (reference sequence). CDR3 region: CASSPAPGIQYF. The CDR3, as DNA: TGTGCCAGCAGCCCGGCCCCGGGAATTCAGTACTTC.

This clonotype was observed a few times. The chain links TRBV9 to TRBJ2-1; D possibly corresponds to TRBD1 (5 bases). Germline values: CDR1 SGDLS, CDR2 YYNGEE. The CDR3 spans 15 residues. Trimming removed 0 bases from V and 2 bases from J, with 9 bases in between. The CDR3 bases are TGTGCCAGCAGCGTAGTTGACAGCCCCTACAATGAGCAGTTCTTC. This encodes CASSVVDSPYNEQFF.

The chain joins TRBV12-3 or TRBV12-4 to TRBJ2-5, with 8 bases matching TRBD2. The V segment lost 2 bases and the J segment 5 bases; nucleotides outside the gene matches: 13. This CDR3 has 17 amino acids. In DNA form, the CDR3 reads TGTGCCAGCAGTTTATGGCCCAGCGGGGGACCCGAGGAGACCCAGTACTTC. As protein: CASSLWPSGGPEETQYF.

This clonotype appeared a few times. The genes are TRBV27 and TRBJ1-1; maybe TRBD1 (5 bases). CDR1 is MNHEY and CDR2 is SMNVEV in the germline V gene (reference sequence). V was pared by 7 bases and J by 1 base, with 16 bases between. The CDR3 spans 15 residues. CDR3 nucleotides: TGTGCCAGCAACCCCCTCGGGACCGAGAACACTGAAGCTTTCTTT. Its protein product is CASNPLGTENTEAFF.

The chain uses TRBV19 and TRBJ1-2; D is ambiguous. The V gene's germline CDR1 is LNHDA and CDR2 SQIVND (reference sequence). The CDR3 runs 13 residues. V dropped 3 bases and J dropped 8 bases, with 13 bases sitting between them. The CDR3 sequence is CASSIVGERGYTF. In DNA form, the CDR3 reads TGTGCCAGTAGTATCGTGGGAGAGCGAGGCTACACCTTC.

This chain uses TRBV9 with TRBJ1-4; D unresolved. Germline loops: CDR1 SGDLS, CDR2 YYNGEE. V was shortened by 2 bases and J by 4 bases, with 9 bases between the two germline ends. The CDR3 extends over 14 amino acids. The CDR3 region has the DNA TGTGCCAGCAGCGTGGGCAGGAGTAATGAAAAACTGTTTTTT. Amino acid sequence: CASSVGRSNEKLFF.

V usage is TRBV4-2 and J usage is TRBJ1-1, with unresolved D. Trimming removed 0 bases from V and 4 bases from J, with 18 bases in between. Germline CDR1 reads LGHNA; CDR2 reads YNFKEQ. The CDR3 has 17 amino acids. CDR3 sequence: CASSQDLLVDEITEAFF. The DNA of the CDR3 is TGTGCCAGCAGCCAAGATCTTTTAGTGGACGAGATCACTGAAGCTTTCTTT.

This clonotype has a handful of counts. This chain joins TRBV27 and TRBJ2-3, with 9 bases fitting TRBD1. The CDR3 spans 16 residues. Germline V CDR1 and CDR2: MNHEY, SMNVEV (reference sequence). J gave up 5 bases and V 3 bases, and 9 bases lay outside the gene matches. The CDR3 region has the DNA TGTGCCAGCAGTTTTCCGGGACAGGGTGTCGGAGATACGCAGTATTTT. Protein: CASSFPGQGVGDTQYF.

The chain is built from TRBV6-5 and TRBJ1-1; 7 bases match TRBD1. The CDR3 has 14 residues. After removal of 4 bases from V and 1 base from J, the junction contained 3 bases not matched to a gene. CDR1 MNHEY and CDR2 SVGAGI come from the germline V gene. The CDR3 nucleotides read TGTGCCAGCAGTTTACAGGGGAGGAACACTGAAGCTTTCTTT. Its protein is CASSLQGRNTEAFF.

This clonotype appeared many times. CDR3 amino acids: CASSYSARDGYTF. DNA of the CDR3: TGTGCCAGCAGTTACAGTGCACGGGATGGCTACACCTTC. The genes are TRBV6-5 and TRBJ1-2; D is unresolved. The CDR3 extends over 13 amino acids. The germline V gene has CDR1 MNHEY and CDR2 SVGAGI. The V end was cut by 2 bases, the J end by 6 bases, with 10 bases between.

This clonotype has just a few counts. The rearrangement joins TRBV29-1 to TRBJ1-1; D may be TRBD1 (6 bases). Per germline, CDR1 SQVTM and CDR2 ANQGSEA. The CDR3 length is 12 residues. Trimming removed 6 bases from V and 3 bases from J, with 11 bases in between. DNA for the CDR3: TGCAGCGTATCGGGACACTACACTGAAGCTTTCTTT. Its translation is CSVSGHYTEAFF.

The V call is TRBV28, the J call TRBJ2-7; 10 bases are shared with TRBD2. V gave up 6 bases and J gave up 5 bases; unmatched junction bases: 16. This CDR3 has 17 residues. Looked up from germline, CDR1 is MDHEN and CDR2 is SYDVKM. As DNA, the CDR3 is TGTGCCAGCAGCACAGGGTTTTTGAGCGGGGGGGTTGACGAGCAGTACGTC. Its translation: CASSTGFLSGGVDEQYV.